A selection of T cell receptor beta chains follows, all from one sample in a study of cytomegalovirus exposure and HLA in healthy donors. Generated by immunoSEQ multiplex PCR, the TCRdb table keeps only in-frame clones and is missing some. The sample has roughly 180,000 clones; around 80% are singletons. Sequenced input: PBMCs. The source of these receptors is a male donor in good health and CMV-seronegative. Each CDR3 is given with its conserved first and last residue. D genes are given only for firm matches. The size of a clone is reported for some rows only, either as once, few or many, or as a class for expanded clones.

CDR3: CAWSVERGGLVGDTQYF
DNA: TGTGCCTGGAGTGTAGAGAGGGGAGGACTAGTTGGAGATACGCAGTATTTT
V: TRBV30
D: TRBD2
J: TRBJ2-3
size: once

CDR3: CASSLTAEYTQYF
DNA: TGTGCCAGCAGCTTGACTGCGGAGTATACGCAGTATTTT
V: TRBV7-9
D: .
J: TRBJ2-3
size: .

CDR3: CAISQGIAGVYEQYF
DNA: TGTGCCATCAGCCAAGGGATAGCGGGAGTCTACGAGCAGTACTTC
V: TRBV10-3
D: TRBD2
J: TRBJ2-7
size: .

CDR3: CASSVGGQSKGYTF
DNA: TGTGCCAGCAGCGTTGGGGGACAAAGCAAGGGCTACACCTTC
V: TRBV9
D: .
J: TRBJ1-2
size: .

CDR3: CASSVSVTNSLGYGYTF
DNA: TGTGCCAGCAGTGTCAGCGTTACTAACTCCCTTGGCTATGGCTACACCTTC
V: TRBV6-1
D: .
J: TRBJ1-2
size: .

CDR3: CASSSVLSPLHF
DNA: TGTGCCAGCAGCTCAGTTCTCTCACCCCTCCACTTT
V: TRBV7-2
D: .
J: TRBJ1-6
size: .

CDR3: CASSPPTGTGLYGYTF
DNA: TGTGCCAGCAGCCCTCCGACCGGGACAGGGCTCTATGGCTACACCTTC
V: TRBV9
D: TRBD1
J: TRBJ1-2
size: .

CDR3: CASSLDKAVGEAFF
DNA: TGTGCCAGCAGCTTGGACAAGGCGGTTGGGGAAGCTTTCTTT
V: TRBV5-4
D: .
J: TRBJ1-1
size: .

CDR3: CASSSTSGRADTQYF
DNA: TGTGCCAGCAGCTCCACCAGCGGGAGGGCAGATACGCAGTATTTT
V: TRBV7-9
D: TRBD2
J: TRBJ2-3
size: .

CDR3: CAWSATDRVNEKLFF
DNA: TGTGCCTGGAGCGCCACGGACAGGGTAAATGAAAAACTGTTTTTT
V: TRBV30
D: TRBD1
J: TRBJ1-4
size: .

CDR3: CASSSTWGAETQYF
DNA: TGTGCCAGCAGCTCAACCTGGGGCGCAGAGACCCAGTACTTC
V: TRBV28
D: .
J: TRBJ2-5
size: .

CDR3: CASSPPGQGWYEQYF
DNA: TGTGCCAGCTCACCACCGGGGCAGGGGTGGTACGAGCAGTACTTC
V: TRBV18
D: .
J: TRBJ2-7
size: .

CDR3: CASSLGGENYEQYF
DNA: TGTGCCAGCAGCTTAGGGGGCGAAAACTACGAGCAGTACTTC
V: TRBV7-9
D: .
J: TRBJ2-7
size: .

CDR3: CASSLGDGTGTNEQFF
DNA: TGTGCCAGCAGCCTTGGGGACGGGACAGGAACCAATGAGCAGTTCTTC
V: TRBV5-8
D: TRBD1
J: TRBJ2-1
size: .

CDR3: CASSQGDSAHYGYPF
DNA: TGCGCCAGCAGCCAAGGGGACAGCGCCCACTATGGCTACCCCTTC
V: TRBV4-3
D: TRBD1
J: TRBJ1-2
size: .

CDR3: CAITALTSGGADTQYF
DNA: TGTGCCATCACCGCCCTTACTAGCGGGGGGGCAGATACGCAGTATTTT
V: TRBV10-3
D: TRBD2
J: TRBJ2-3
size: once

CDR3: CATLPVQLRSLEQYF
DNA: TGTGCCACCCTTCCGGTCCAACTACGAAGCTTAGAGCAGTACTTC
V: TRBV28
D: .
J: TRBJ2-7
size: .

CDR3: CAGSLVGTGGYGYTF
DNA: TGTGCCGGCAGCTTAGTAGGGACAGGGGGTTATGGCTACACCTTC
V: TRBV13
D: TRBD1
J: TRBJ1-2
size: once

CDR3: CASSLLAGRGPHEAFF
DNA: TGTGCCAGCAGCTTGTTAGCCGGGAGGGGGCCCCATGAAGCTTTCTTT
V: TRBV7-2
D: TRBD1
J: TRBJ1-1
size: .

CDR3: CASSVGDSPYNEQFF
DNA: TGTGCCAGCAGCGTAGGTGACAGTCCCTACAATGAGCAGTTCTTC
V: TRBV9
D: .
J: TRBJ2-1
size: .

CDR3: CASSYEGQINEKLFF
DNA: TGTGCCAGCAGTTATGAGGGACAGATCAATGAAAAACTGTTTTTT
V: TRBV6-6
D: TRBD1
J: TRBJ1-4
size: .

CDR3: CASSLAGGNSGEQYF
DNA: TGTGCCAGCAGCTTGGCCGGGGGGAATTCGGGCGAGCAGTACTTC
V: TRBV5-5
D: TRBD2
J: TRBJ2-7
size: once

CDR3: CASSNIPGQVNYGYTF
DNA: TGTGCCAGTAGTAATATTCCGGGACAGGTTAACTATGGCTACACCTTC
V: TRBV19
D: TRBD1
J: TRBJ1-2
size: .

CDR3: CAWSVGGIGQPQHF
DNA: TGTGCCTGGAGTGTGGGGGGGATCGGTCAGCCCCAGCATTTT
V: TRBV30
D: .
J: TRBJ1-5
size: .

CDR3: CASSITGAEGYTF
DNA: TGTGCCAGTAGTATTACAGGGGCAGAGGGCTACACCTTC
V: TRBV19
D: TRBD1
J: TRBJ1-2
size: .

CDR3: CASSQWGGRAYNEQFF
DNA: TGTGCCAGCAGCCAATGGGGCGGGAGGGCCTACAATGAGCAGTTCTTC
V: TRBV27
D: TRBD2
J: TRBJ2-1
size: .

CDR3: CASSSDREPSTQYF
DNA: TGTGCCAGCAGCTCAGACAGGGAGCCCAGTACCCAGTACTTC
V: TRBV5-6
D: TRBD1
J: TRBJ2-5
size: .

CDR3: CSVFPLAGRETQYF
DNA: TGCAGCGTTTTTCCCCTAGCGGGACGGGAGACCCAGTACTTC
V: TRBV29-1
D: TRBD2
J: TRBJ2-5
size: .

CDR3: CASSSTSGRAYNEQFF
DNA: TGTGCCAGCTCATCGACTAGCGGGAGGGCCTACAATGAGCAGTTCTTC
V: TRBV18
D: TRBD2
J: TRBJ2-1
size: .

CDR3: CSAGPSGRASEQYF
DNA: TGCAGCGCCGGCCCTAGCGGGAGGGCAAGCGAGCAGTACTTC
V: TRBV29-1
D: TRBD2
J: TRBJ2-7
size: .

CDR3: CASSFPGVETQYF
DNA: TGTGCCAGCAGCTTTCCCGGGGTAGAGACCCAGTACTTC
V: TRBV7-2
D: .
J: TRBJ2-5
size: .